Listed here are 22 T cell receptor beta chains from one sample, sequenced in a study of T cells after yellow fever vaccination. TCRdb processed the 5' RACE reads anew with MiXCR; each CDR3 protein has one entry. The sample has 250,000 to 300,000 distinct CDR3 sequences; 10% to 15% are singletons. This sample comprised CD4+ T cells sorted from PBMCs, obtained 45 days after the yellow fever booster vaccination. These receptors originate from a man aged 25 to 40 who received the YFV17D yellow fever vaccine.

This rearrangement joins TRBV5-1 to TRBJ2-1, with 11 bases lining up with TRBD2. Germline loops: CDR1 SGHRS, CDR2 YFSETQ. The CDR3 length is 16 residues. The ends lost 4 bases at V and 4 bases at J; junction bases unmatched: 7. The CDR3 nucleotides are TGCGCCAGCAGCAGACTAGCGGGGAGTGGTTACAATGAGCAGTTCTTC. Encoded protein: CASSRLAGSGYNEQFF.

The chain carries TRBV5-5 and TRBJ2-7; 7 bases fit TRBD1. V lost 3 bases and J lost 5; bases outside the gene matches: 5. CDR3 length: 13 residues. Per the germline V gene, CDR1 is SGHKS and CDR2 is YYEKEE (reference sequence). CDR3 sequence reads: CASSSTGLNEQYF. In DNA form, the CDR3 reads TGTGCCAGCAGCTCGACAGGGTTGAACGAGCAGTACTTC.

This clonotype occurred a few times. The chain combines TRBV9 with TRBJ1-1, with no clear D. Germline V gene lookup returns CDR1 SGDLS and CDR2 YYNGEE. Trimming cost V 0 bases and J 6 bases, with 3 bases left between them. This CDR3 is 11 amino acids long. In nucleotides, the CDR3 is TGTGCCAGCAGCGTAGCCCCTGAAGCTTTCTTT. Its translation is CASSVAPEAFF.

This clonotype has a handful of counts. CDR3 region: CASSLLVASSYNEQFF. Written as DNA, the CDR3 is TGTGCCAGCAGCTTACTTGTGGCCTCTTCCTACAATGAGCAGTTCTTC. The chain uses TRBV7-2 and TRBJ2-1; D is undetermined. Trimming left V 2 bases short and J 1 base short, with 12 bases between. Germline loops: CDR1 SGHTA, CDR2 FQGNSA. The CDR3 spans 16 residues.

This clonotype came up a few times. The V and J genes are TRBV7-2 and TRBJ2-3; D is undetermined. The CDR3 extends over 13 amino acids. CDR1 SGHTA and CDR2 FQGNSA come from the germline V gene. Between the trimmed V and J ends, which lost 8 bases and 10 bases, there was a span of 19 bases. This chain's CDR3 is CASGMAPARAQYF. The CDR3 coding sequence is TGTGCCAGCGGGATGGCGCCAGCAAGGGCGCAGTATTTT.

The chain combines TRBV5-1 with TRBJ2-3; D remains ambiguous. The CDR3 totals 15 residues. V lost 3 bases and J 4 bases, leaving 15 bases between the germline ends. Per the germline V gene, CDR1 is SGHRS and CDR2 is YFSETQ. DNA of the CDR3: TGCGCCAGCAGCTCGGGCCTTAAACAGCCAGATACGCAGTATTTT. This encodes CASSSGLKQPDTQYF.

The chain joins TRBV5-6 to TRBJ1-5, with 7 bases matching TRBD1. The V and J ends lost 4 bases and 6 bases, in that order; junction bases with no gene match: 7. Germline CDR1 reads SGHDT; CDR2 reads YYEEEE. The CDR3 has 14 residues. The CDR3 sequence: CASSRKTGRQPQHF. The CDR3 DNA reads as TGTGCCAGCAGCAGAAAGACAGGGCGTCAGCCCCAGCATTTT.

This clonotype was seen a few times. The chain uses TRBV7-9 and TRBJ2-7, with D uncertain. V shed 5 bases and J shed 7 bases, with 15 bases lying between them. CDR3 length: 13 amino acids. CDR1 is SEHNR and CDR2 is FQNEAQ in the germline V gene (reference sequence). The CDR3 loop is CASSREVGSEQYF. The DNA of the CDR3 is TGTGCCAGCAGCCGCGAGGTTGGGTCTGAGCAGTACTTC.

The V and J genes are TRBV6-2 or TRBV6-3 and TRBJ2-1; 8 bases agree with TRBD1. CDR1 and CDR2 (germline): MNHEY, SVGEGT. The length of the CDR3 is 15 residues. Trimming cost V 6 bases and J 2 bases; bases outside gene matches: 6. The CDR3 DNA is TGTGCCAGCAGGAAAAACAGGGGGGCCTACAATGAGCAGTTCTTC. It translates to CASRKNRGAYNEQFF.

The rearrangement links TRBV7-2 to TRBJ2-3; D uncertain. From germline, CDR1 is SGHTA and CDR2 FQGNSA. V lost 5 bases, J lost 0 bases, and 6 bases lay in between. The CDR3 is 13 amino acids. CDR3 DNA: TGTGCCAGCAGCGCGTTTAGCACAGATACGCAGTATTTT. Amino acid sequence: CASSAFSTDTQYF.

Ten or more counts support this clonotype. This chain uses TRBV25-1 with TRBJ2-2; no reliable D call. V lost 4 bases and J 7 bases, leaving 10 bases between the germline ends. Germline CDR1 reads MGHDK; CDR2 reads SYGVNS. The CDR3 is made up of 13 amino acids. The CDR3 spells CASSAQGNGELFF. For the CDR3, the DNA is TGTGCCAGCAGTGCCCAAGGCAACGGGGAGCTGTTTTTT.

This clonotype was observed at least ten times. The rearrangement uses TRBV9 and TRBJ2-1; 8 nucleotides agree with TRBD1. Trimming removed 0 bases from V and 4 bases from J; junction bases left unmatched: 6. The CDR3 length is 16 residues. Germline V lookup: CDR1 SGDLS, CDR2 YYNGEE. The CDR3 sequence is CASSVEHRGSYNEQFF. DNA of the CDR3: TGTGCCAGCAGCGTAGAGCACAGGGGGTCGTACAATGAGCAGTTCTTC.

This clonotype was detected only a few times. DNA of the CDR3: TGCAGCGTTGCGGGTTCCATGGGGAATGAGCAGTTCTTC. Protein product: CSVAGSMGNEQFF. The J gene is TRBJ2-1, the V gene TRBV29-1; D uncertain. This CDR3 has 13 amino acids. Germline CDR1 and CDR2: SQVTM and ANQGSEA. The ends were cut back, 4 bases at V and 7 bases at J, with 14 bases in the middle.

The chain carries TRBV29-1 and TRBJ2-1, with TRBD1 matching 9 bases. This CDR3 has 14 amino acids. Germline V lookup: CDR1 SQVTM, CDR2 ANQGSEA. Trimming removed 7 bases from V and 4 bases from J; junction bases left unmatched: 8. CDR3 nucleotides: TGCAGCGCCTCCCGGGACAGGGCGTACAATGAGCAGTTCTTC. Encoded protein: CSASRDRAYNEQFF.

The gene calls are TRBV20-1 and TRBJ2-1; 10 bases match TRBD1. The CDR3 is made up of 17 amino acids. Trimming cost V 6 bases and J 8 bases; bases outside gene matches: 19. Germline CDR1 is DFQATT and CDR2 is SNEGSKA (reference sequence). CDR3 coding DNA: TGCAGTGCCGGACTTCAGCCCCTCGGGACAGGGGTCGATGAGCAGTTCTTC. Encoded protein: CSAGLQPLGTGVDEQFF.

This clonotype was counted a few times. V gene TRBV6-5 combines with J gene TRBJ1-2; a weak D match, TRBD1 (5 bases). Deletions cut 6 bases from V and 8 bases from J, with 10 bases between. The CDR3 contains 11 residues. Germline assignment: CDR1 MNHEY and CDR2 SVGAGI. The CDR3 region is CASRTAEGYTF. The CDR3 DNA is TGTGCCAGCAGGACAGCGGAGGGCTACACCTTC.

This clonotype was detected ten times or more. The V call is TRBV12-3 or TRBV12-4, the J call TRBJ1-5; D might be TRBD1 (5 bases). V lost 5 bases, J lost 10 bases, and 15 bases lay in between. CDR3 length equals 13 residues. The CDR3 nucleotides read TGTGCCAGCAGTACCGGGACGGTTGGTCCCCAGCATTTT. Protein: CASSTGTVGPQHF.

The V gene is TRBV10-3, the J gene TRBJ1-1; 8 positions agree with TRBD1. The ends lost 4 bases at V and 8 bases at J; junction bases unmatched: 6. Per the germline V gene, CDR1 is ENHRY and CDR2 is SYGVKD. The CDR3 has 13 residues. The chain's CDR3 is CAISGDRTTEAFF. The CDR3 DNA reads TGTGCCATCAGTGGGGACAGGACCACCGAAGCTTTCTTT.

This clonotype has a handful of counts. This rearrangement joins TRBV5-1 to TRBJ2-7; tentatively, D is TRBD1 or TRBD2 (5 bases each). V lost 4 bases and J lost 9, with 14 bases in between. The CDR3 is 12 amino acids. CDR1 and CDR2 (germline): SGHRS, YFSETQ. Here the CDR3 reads CASSGDLQGQYF. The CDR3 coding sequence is TGCGCCAGCAGCGGGGACCTTCAAGGGCAGTACTTC.

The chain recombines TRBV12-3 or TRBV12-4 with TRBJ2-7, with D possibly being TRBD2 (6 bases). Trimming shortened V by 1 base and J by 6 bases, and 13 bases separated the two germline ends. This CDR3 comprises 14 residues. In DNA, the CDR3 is TGTGCCAGCAGTTTAGTCCAGCGGGTCGGCGAGCAGTACTTC. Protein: CASSLVQRVGEQYF.

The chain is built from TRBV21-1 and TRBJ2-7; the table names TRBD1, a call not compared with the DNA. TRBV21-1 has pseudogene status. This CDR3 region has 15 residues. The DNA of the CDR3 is TGTGCCAGCAGCAAAGGCCCGGGTCACTCCTACGAGCAGTACTTC. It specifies CASSKGPGHSYEQYF.

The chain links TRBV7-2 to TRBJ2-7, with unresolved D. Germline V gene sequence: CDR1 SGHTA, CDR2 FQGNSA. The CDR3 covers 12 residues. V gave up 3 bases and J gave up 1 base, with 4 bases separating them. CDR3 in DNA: TGTGCCAGCAGCTTGATTTCCTACGAGCAGTACTTC. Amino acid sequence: CASSLISYEQYF. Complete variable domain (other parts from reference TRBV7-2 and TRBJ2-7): GAGVSQSPSNKVTEKGKDVELRCDPISGHTALYWYRQSLGQGLEFLIYFQGNSAPDKSGLPSDRFSAERTGGSVSTLTIQRTQQEDSAVYLCASSLISYEQYFGPGTRLTVT.